The rows below give T cell receptor beta chains drawn from one sample of a study of spatial heterogeneity in lung cancer. TCRdb processed the 5' RACE reads anew with MiXCR; each CDR3 protein has one entry. In the table there are about 52,000 distinct CDR3 sequences, roughly 7.4% of which are singletons. Source: PBMCs, taken at follow-up. The receptors originated from a female donor with early-stage non-small cell lung cancer. The CDR3 runs from the conserved cysteine through the conserved F or W. The order of the fields is J gene, V gene, clone size, D gene, CDR3 DNA, CDR3 protein. A D gene is named only where the DNA matches it firmly. Where a row states a size, it is once, few, many or the class of an expanded clone; other rows omit it.

J gene: TRBJ2-3; V gene: TRBV24-1; clone size: many; D gene: TRBD2; CDR3 DNA: TGTGCCACCAGTGATGCGACTAGCGGAAGCACAGATACGCAGTATTTT; CDR3 protein: CATSDATSGSTDTQYF
J gene: TRBJ1-1; V gene: TRBV20-1; clone size: few; D gene: -; CDR3 DNA: TGCAGTGCTAGAGATTCGGGACAAATCAACACTGAAGCTTTCTTT; CDR3 protein: CSARDSGQINTEAFF
J gene: TRBJ2-5; V gene: TRBV7-2; clone size: many; D gene: -; CDR3 DNA: TGTGCCAGCAGCTTAAGAATCGCAGGGATGGGAGAGACCCAGTACTTC; CDR3 protein: CASSLRIAGMGETQYF
J gene: TRBJ1-5; V gene: TRBV4-1; clone size: many; D gene: -; CDR3 DNA: TGCGCCAGCAGCCAAGATCAAGGGATCCGGAGGCTTAATCAGCCCCAGCATTTT; CDR3 protein: CASSQDQGIRRLNQPQHF
J gene: TRBJ2-5; V gene: TRBV11-2; clone size: many; D gene: TRBD2; CDR3 DNA: TGTGCCAGCAGGTCCGCGGGGGGTCTCCGCCAAGAGACCCAGTACTTC; CDR3 protein: CASRSAGGLRQETQYF
J gene: TRBJ2-2; V gene: TRBV5-4; clone size: many; D gene: -; CDR3 DNA: TGTGCCAGCAGCCCAACGACCGTTGACACCGGGGAGCTGTTTTTT; CDR3 protein: CASSPTTVDTGELFF
J gene: TRBJ1-1; V gene: TRBV5-1; clone size: many; D gene: TRBD1; CDR3 DNA: TGCGCCAGCAGCTTGGAGACAGGGGCCTTTAACACTGAAGCTTTCTTT; CDR3 protein: CASSLETGAFNTEAFF
J gene: TRBJ2-7; V gene: TRBV18; clone size: many; D gene: -; CDR3 DNA: TGTGCCAGCTCGGCGGACGCTTATAGCTCCTACGAGCAGTACTTC; CDR3 protein: CASSADAYSSYEQYF
J gene: TRBJ1-3; V gene: TRBV6-1; clone size: -; D gene: -; CDR3 DNA: TGTGCCAGCAGTGAACCGGGGTCCATTGGAAACACCATATATTTT; CDR3 protein: CASSEPGSIGNTIYF
J gene: TRBJ1-3; V gene: TRBV20-1; clone size: many; D gene: -; CDR3 DNA: TGCAGTGCTTCCACGACTGGGCCGCAATATTTT; CDR3 protein: CSASTTGPQYF
J gene: TRBJ1-3; V gene: TRBV20-1; clone size: many; D gene: -; CDR3 DNA: TGCAGTGCTAGAGATGGAAAGACCTCTGGAAACACCATATATTTT; CDR3 protein: CSARDGKTSGNTIYF
J gene: TRBJ2-3; V gene: TRBV5-5; clone size: many; D gene: -; CDR3 DNA: TGTGCCAGCAGCCGGATTAACGCAGATACGCAGTATTTT; CDR3 protein: CASSRINADTQYF
J gene: TRBJ2-7; V gene: TRBV3-1; clone size: many; D gene: TRBD1; CDR3 DNA: TGTGCCAGCAGCCAAGGGACAGGGACCTACGAGCAGTACTTC; CDR3 protein: CASSQGTGTYEQYF
J gene: TRBJ1-3; V gene: TRBV12-3/TRBV12-4; clone size: -; D gene: -; CDR3 DNA: TGTGCCAGCGAAGATAGCTCTGGAAACACCATATATTTT; CDR3 protein: CASEDSSGNTIYF
J gene: TRBJ2-2; V gene: TRBV5-6; clone size: -; D gene: -; CDR3 DNA: TGTGCCAGCAGCGGTACAGGAGGGGGCCGGGAGCTGTTTTTT; CDR3 protein: CASSGTGGGRELFF
J gene: TRBJ1-6; V gene: TRBV7-9; clone size: many; D gene: -; CDR3 DNA: TGTGCCAGCAGCTTCGGACAGAATTCACCCCTCCACTTT; CDR3 protein: CASSFGQNSPLHF
J gene: TRBJ2-5; V gene: TRBV7-2; clone size: many; D gene: TRBD1; CDR3 DNA: TGTGCCAGCAGCTTAGGGGACAGGGGCCTCCAAGAGACCCAGTACTTC; CDR3 protein: CASSLGDRGLQETQYF